One and the same sample provided the 4 T cell receptor beta chains below, sequenced in a study of blood T cells in healthy people across ages. A J-beta primer mix and a sample-barcoded 5' primer were used in a second PCR of roughly 6 to 11 cycles. TCRdb analysed the 5' RACE reads with MiXCR anew, one entry per CDR3 protein. The table includes about a million distinct CDR3 sequences, about 48% detected once. Sequencing used blood. These receptors originate from a man under 40 in good health.

This clonotype was observed once. This chain links TRBV28 with TRBJ2-7, with D hard to call. Germline V gene sequence: CDR1 MDHEN, CDR2 SYDVKM. This CDR3 has 13 residues. V shed 6 bases and J shed 7 bases, with 16 bases lying between them. The CDR3 here is CASSLNLPGEQYF. The CDR3 DNA follows: TGTGCCAGCAGCCTGAACCTTCCTGGGGAGCAGTACTTC.

The chain carries TRBV7-9 and TRBJ1-4, with TRBD1 as a possible D gene (5 bases). The germline V and J ends were trimmed by 4 bases and 8 bases, with 11 bases remaining between them. This CDR3 spans 13 amino acids. Germline V gene sequence: CDR1 SEHNR, CDR2 FQNEAQ (reference sequence). The CDR3: CASSWDGLEKLFF. Written as DNA, the CDR3 is TGTGCCAGCAGCTGGGACGGCCTCGAAAAACTGTTTTTT.

As regards this clonotype: The junction departs from germline at one end; a sequencing error may be responsible. This chain connects TRBV7-7 to TRBJ2-1, with 9 bases that match TRBD1. The CDR3 has 15 amino acids. The V gene's germline CDR1 is SSHAT and CDR2 FNYEAQ (reference sequence). Written as DNA, the CDR3 is TGTGCTAGCAGCGCGGACAGGGGAGGCTACAATGAGCAGTTCTTC. Translation gives CASSADRGGYNEQFF.

V and J are TRBV5-5 and TRBJ1-2, with TRBD1 identical over 9 bases. The CDR3 runs 16 residues. J was trimmed by 7 bases and V by 6 bases; bases with no gene match: 16. Per germline, CDR1 SGHKS and CDR2 YYEKEE (reference sequence). The CDR3 region has the DNA TGTGCCAGCACAAACGTTGCTGGACAGGGGTATGGTGGCTACACCTTC. It is translated as CASTNVAGQGYGGYTF.